Sequencing of this TCR beta chain was carried out in a study of T cell responses to AZD1222 COVID-19 vaccine. Findings and limits, study-wide: With dominance at 160-218 and 743-854, vaccine-associated CD4 TCRs spanned spike.

CDR1 is SGHRS and CDR2 is YFSETQ in the germline V gene. V lost 4 bases to trimming and J lost 2 bases; unmatched junction nucleotides: 5. The CDR3 loop spans 14 amino acids. TCRdb's copy holds only in-frame clones and misses some; the assay was immunoSEQ multiplex PCR. The sample consists of about 150,000 clones, 85% to 90% of them appearing once. Details on this clone: Its target is unknown.

This clonotype was obtained from an adult in good health. The material sequenced was peripheral blood, taken on day 0 of MenACWY control vaccination. V usage is TRBV5-1 and J usage is TRBJ2-5; 7 nucleotides match TRBD1. CDR3 in amino acids: CASSGGQLQETQYF. For the CDR3, the DNA is TGCGCCAGCAGCGGGGGACAGTTGCAAGAGACCCAGTACTTC.